Included here is one TCR beta chain sequence, with context. This entry comes from a study of T cells in Graves' hyperthyroidism and ophthalmopathy. Newly diagnosed hyperthyroidism, duration under 2 months, in patients aged 18 to 65. In making diagnoses, clinical symptoms, serum thyroxine and TRAb, thyroid ultrasound and orbital computed tomography were all used. Using RNA transcripts as the source, TCR beta CDR3 regions were amplified. Primed by the HTBI set, a first-round RT-PCR was run on the TCR CDR3. TCRdb reprocessed the multiplex PCR reads via MiXCR and lists one record per CDR3 protein. The table shows roughly 260,000 distinct CDR3 sequences, with more than 12% occurring only once. The CDR3 covers 17 residues. Per germline, CDR1 MGHRA and CDR2 YSYEKL. J gave up 0 bases and V 2 bases, and 9 bases lay outside the gene matches.

This chain connects TRBV4-1 to TRBJ1-1; 7 nucleotides agree with TRBD1. This receptor was taken from a middle-aged woman with Graves' hyperthyroidism that later progressed to Graves' ophthalmopathy. The sample consisted of blood. CDR3 region: CASSQFGQVSMNTEAFF. The CDR3 region has the DNA TGCGCCAGCAGCCAATTCGGACAGGTTAGCATGAACACTGAAGCTTTCTTT.